This record covers a single T cell receptor (beta chain). V was cut by 8 bases and J by 7 bases, with 23 bases left in between. CDR1 and CDR2 from the germline V gene are MDHEN and SYDVKM. CDR3 length equals 15 residues. These data belong to a study of T cell responses to AZD1222 COVID-19 vaccine. Assay used: immunoSEQ multiplex PCR; TCRdb lists only in-frame clones, some missing. The data show around 120,000 clones, around nine tenths seen once. V is TRBV28 and J is TRBJ1-2; D is uncertain. This TCR came from an adult who received the AZD1222 COVID-19 vaccine. The starting material was peripheral blood, obtained 28 days after the second AZD1222 dose. Here the CDR3 DNA reads TGTGCCAGCTGCGGTTTTAAGGGTTTGACGTCTGGCTACACCTTC. This codes for CASCGFKGLTSGYTF.